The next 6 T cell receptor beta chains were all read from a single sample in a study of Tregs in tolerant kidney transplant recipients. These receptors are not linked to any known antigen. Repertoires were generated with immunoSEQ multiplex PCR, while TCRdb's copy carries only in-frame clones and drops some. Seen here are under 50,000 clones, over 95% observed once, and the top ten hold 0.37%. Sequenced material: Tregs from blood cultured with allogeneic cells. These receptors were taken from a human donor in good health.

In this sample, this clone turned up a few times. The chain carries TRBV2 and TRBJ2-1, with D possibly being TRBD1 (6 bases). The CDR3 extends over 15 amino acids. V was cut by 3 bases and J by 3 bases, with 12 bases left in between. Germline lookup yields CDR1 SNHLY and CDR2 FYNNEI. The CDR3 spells CASSEGRGGYNEQFF. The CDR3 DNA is TGTGCCAGCAGTGAGGGCAGGGGCGGCTACAATGAGCAGTTCTTC. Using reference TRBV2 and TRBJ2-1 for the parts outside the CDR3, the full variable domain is EPEVTQTPSHQVTQMGQEVILRCVPISNHLYFYWYRQILGQKVEFLVSFYNNEISEKSEIFDDQFSVERPDGSNFTLKIRSTKLEDSAMYFCASSEGRGGYNEQFFGPGTRLTVL.

The CDR3 DNA sequence: TGTGCCAGCAGCCCAATACAGCTCACCTACAATGAGCAGTTCTTC. Translation: CASSPIQLTYNEQFF. The V call is TRBV7-8, the J call TRBJ2-1, with D unresolved. Trimming took 5 bases from V and 2 from J, leaving 13 bases between them. Germline-derived CDR1 and CDR2 are SGHVS and FQNEAQ. The CDR3 has 15 amino acids.

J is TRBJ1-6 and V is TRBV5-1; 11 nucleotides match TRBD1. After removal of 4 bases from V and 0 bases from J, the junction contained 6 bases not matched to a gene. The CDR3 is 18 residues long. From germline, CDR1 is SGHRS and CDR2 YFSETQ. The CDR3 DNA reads TGCGCCAGCAGCGCCGGGACAGGGGGTAGCTCCTATAATTCACCCCTCCACTTT. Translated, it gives CASSAGTGGSSYNSPLHF.

CDR3 loop: CASSPLRNTPNEKLFF. Here the CDR3 DNA reads TGTGCCAGCTCACCGTTGAGGAACACCCCTAATGAAAAACTGTTTTTT. The chain uses TRBV18 and TRBJ1-4; no reliable D call. The CDR3 length is 16 residues. The V and J ends lost 3 bases and 3 bases respectively, with 14 bases between them. Per the germline V gene, CDR1 is KGHSH and CDR2 is LQKENI.

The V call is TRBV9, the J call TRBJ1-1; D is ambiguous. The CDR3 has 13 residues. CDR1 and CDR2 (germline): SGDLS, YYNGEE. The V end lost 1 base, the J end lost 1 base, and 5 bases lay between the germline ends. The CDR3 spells CASSVNQNTEAFF. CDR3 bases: TGTGCCAGCAGCGTAAACCAGAACACTGAAGCTTTCTTT.

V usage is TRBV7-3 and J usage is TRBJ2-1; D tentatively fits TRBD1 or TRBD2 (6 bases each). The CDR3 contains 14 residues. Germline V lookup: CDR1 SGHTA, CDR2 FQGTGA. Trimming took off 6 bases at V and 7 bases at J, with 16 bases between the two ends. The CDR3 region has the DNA TGTGCCAGCAGTCCCTTAGGGGGGCCTAATGAGCAGTTCTTC. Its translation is CASSPLGGPNEQFF. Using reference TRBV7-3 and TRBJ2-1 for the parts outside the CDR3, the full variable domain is GAGVSQTPSNKVTEKGKYVELRCDPISGHTALYWYRQSLGQGPEFLIYFQGTGAADDSGLPNDRFFAVRPEGSVSTLKIQRTERGDSAVYLCASSPLGGPNEQFFGPGTRLTVL.